This record concerns one T cell receptor (beta chain) sequence. This CDR3 comprises 13 residues. CDR1 is SGHKS and CDR2 is YYEKEE in the germline V gene (reference sequence). V was cut by 0 bases and J by 5 bases, with 6 bases left in between. TCRdb's copy holds only in-frame clones and misses some; the assay was immunoSEQ multiplex PCR. The sample records roughly 220,000 clones, 60% to 85% being singletons. The data are from a study of blood T cell repertoires in COVID-19. Study-wide context: T cells, B-cell-depleted T cells, or PBMCs supplied cDNA or gDNA.

Sequencing input: peripheral blood. The clonotype originates from a woman in her 70s with acute or convalescent COVID-19. The chain has TRBV5-5 and TRBJ2-1; the D is unclear. The CDR3 region is CASSLGPDNEQFF. The CDR3 region has the DNA TGTGCCAGCAGCTTGGGTCCGGACAATGAGCAGTTCTTC.